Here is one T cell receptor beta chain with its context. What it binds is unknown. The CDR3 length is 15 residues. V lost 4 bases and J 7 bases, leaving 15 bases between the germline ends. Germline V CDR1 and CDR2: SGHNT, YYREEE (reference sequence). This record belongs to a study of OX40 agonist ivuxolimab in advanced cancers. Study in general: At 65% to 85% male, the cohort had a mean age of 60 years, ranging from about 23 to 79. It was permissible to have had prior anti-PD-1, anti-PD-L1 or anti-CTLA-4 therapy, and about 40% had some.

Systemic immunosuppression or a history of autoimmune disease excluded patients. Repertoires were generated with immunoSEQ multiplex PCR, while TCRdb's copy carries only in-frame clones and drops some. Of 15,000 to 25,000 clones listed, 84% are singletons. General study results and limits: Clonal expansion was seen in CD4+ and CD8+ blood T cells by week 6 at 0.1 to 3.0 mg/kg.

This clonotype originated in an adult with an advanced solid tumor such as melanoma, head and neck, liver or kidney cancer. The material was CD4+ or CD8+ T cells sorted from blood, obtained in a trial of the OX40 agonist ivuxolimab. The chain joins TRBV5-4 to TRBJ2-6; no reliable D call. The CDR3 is CASSPGRSLANVLTF. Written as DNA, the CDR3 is TGTGCCAGCAGCCCCGGCCGCTCCCTTGCCAACGTCCTGACTTTC.